This TCR beta chain was documented in a study of blood T cell repertoires in COVID-19. Study background: COVID-19 samples, acute and convalescent, were from the United States, Italy and Spain. PBMCs, B-cell-depleted T cells, or T cells were the source of the cDNA or gDNA that made up the material.

The authors' processing: Amplification of reference gene primers provided the estimated nucleated cell counts. Sequencing used immunoSEQ multiplex PCR; TCRdb keeps in-frame clones, though not all of them. Clone size and the V and J calls come from that table; the DNA yielded D and trimming. Of 150,000 to 200,000 clones listed, about 80% are singletons. Material for sequencing was peripheral blood. This clonotype was obtained from a woman in her 70s with acute or convalescent COVID-19.

The CDR3 region has the DNA TGTGCCACCAGTGATCGGGCAGGGACGAACACCGGGGAGCTGTTTTTT. It encodes CATSDRAGTNTGELFF. The rearrangement links TRBV24-1 to TRBJ2-2; a possible D gene is TRBD1 (5 bases). Trimming shortened V by 3 bases and J by 0 bases, and 10 bases separated the two germline ends. This CDR3 contains 16 residues. The germline gives CDR1 KGHDR, CDR2 SFDVKD.